This entry describes one T cell receptor beta chain. Method: immunoSEQ multiplex PCR; TCRdb's copy keeps in-frame clones and lacks some. The table records approximately 5,000 clones, over 70% of them present only once. This CDR3 is built from 17 residues. Germline CDR1 is SGHVS and CDR2 is FQNEAQ. This entry is derived from a study of chemoradiotherapy in HPV16-positive cancers. The specimen comprised tumor tissue, sampled from a patient who underwent chemoradiotherapy. The chain couples TRBV7-8 to TRBJ2-5, with 10 bases aligning to TRBD1. The end of the DNA is better explained by TRBJ2-7, so the J call may be wrong. The sequence derives from a human donor with HPV-associated anogenital cancer. The DNA of the CDR3 is TGTGCCAGCAGCTTAGCTGGGGCTGGGACAGGGGCGCGCGAGCAGTACTTC. This gives the protein CASSLAGAGTGAREQYF.